This T cell receptor (beta chain) was captured in a study of CD4 T cell repertoires in COVID-19 (dated by TCRdb to the early 2020s). Turning to the overall study: To analyze cross-reactivity, the CFSE-low cells were expanded with IL-2 for around 11 days and then labeled again and restimulated with spike proteins from other coronaviruses. The study characterized naturally processed CD4+ T cell responses to SARS-CoV-2 spike and nucleoprotein in COVID-19-recovered individuals, using TCR Vbeta sequencing to assess clonal composition. In three recovered individuals, the researchers analyzed the TCR Vbeta repertoire of SARS-CoV-2-reactive T cells at the subset level. The paper's findings and limits, for the study overall: Several of the most expanded SARS-CoV-2-reactive clonotypes were found to be shared between two or all three memory subsets, suggesting intraclonal diversification. Between 7 and 25% of SARS-CoV-2 clonotypes were also found in SARS-CoV and/or HKU1 spike-stimulated secondary cultures, consistent with cross-reactivity.

Libraries were prepared through the immunoSEQ multiplex PCR assay. The authors' pipeline ran thus. The Chao-Jaccard similarity index and counts of shared clonotypes were used to quantify repertoire overlap between subsets. The immuneACCESS repertoire file appears here via TCRdb, limited to in-frame rearrangements. These files lack a portion of the clones; in checked studies, under half of the deficit traces to unresolved V genes, and the cause of the others is not known. Clonal size and the V and J genes are those of that table, whereas D and trimming came from the DNA. The sample data list approximately 510 clones, and over 15% of these were observed just once. Together, the top ten hold 23% of the sample. Comment on this clone: Its recognized antigen is unknown. No much larger clone exists at a distance of one base, and base qualities are not known.

Interpreted using the paper, the time point label stands for: sample from a COVID-19-recovered individual after infection. The donors were patients who had gone through COVID-19 ranging from mild to severe and had recovered. From peripheral blood mononuclear cells, the researchers isolated CD4+ total memory, central memory, effector memory and circulating T follicular helper cells. CDR3 length: 14 amino acids, cysteine to phenylalanine. The kept DNA is CDR3 alone, 42 bases in frame from the first base. The sequencing used memory CD4+ T cells, cultured in vitro, collected after recovery from COVID-19. The intended sense of this specimen's cell subset or site label: total CD4+ memory T cells. Recombination connected TRBV21-1 to TRBJ1-6; the table's D call, TRBD1, has no DNA check behind it. TRBV21-1 is a listed pseudogene. The sequence came from a human donor who had COVID-19. This receptor carries the CDR3 CASSTHGGSQTLHF. At the DNA level, the sequence is TGTGCCAGCAGCACCCATGGGGGCTCCCAAACCCTCCACTTT.